The rows below give T cell receptor beta chains drawn from one sample of a study of blood T cell repertoires in COVID-19. The repertoire was sequenced with immunoSEQ multiplex PCR; TCRdb's copy has only in-frame clones and lacks some. The repertoire holds around 310,000 clones, with over 75% as singletons. The specimen sequenced was PBMCs or T cells enriched from blood (not recorded which). The source of these receptors is a man younger than 40 who had recovered from COVID-19. Each CDR3 is given with its conserved first and last residue. Each record gives: V gene, J gene, D gene, clone size, CDR3 protein, CDR3 DNA. D genes are given only for firm matches. Some rows mark clone size as missing; the rest say once, few, many or name a class of expanded clone.

v_call: TRBV18; j_call: TRBJ2-7; d_call: NA; clone_size: NA; cdr3_aa: CASSPGLADGYEQYF; cdr3_nt: TGTGCCAGCTCACCTGGGCTAGCTGACGGGTACGAGCAGTACTTC
v_call: TRBV5-1; j_call: TRBJ2-3; d_call: TRBD2; clone_size: NA; cdr3_aa: CASSLVSGGHGTDTQYF; cdr3_nt: TGCGCCAGCAGCTTGGTTAGCGGGGGGCATGGTACAGATACGCAGTATTTT
v_call: TRBV10-3; j_call: TRBJ2-7; d_call: NA; clone_size: NA; cdr3_aa: CAIRDPRDIVDEQYF; cdr3_nt: TGTGCCATCAGAGACCCTCGGGACATCGTTGACGAGCAGTACTTC
v_call: TRBV27; j_call: TRBJ1-1; d_call: NA; clone_size: NA; cdr3_aa: CASSFTGWNTEAFF; cdr3_nt: TGTGCCAGCAGTTTCACAGGGTGGAACACTGAAGCTTTCTTT
v_call: TRBV27; j_call: TRBJ2-5; d_call: NA; clone_size: NA; cdr3_aa: CASSFRSPLTQETQYF; cdr3_nt: TGTGCCAGCAGTTTCCGATCCCCCCTTACTCAAGAGACCCAGTACTTC
v_call: TRBV20-1; j_call: TRBJ1-5; d_call: NA; clone_size: NA; cdr3_aa: CSASRGPNQPQHF; cdr3_nt: TGCAGTGCTAGTCGTGGCCCCAATCAGCCCCAGCATTTT
v_call: TRBV28; j_call: TRBJ2-4; d_call: TRBD1; clone_size: NA; cdr3_aa: CASSPRTGSTKNIQYF; cdr3_nt: TGTGCCAGCAGCCCTAGGACAGGGAGCACCAAAAACATTCAGTACTTC
v_call: TRBV6-1; j_call: TRBJ2-7; d_call: NA; clone_size: NA; cdr3_aa: CASSEARGHSYEQYF; cdr3_nt: TGTGCCAGCAGTGAAGCGCGAGGGCACTCCTACGAGCAGTACTTC
v_call: TRBV10-2; j_call: TRBJ1-1; d_call: NA; clone_size: NA; cdr3_aa: CASSESGGEAFF; cdr3_nt: TGCGCCAGCAGTGAGTCGGGGGGTGAAGCTTTCTTT
v_call: TRBV2; j_call: TRBJ1-5; d_call: TRBD1; clone_size: NA; cdr3_aa: CASSDHPGTGNQPQHF; cdr3_nt: TGTGCCAGCAGTGACCACCCAGGGACAGGCAATCAGCCCCAGCATTTT
v_call: TRBV7-9; j_call: TRBJ2-2; d_call: TRBD1; clone_size: once; cdr3_aa: CASSLIGGLNTGELFF; cdr3_nt: TGTGCCAGCAGCTTAATAGGGGGCCTTAACACCGGGGAGCTGTTTTTT
v_call: TRBV28; j_call: TRBJ2-7; d_call: TRBD1; clone_size: NA; cdr3_aa: CASSRTGTYEQYF; cdr3_nt: TGTGCCAGCAGTCGGACAGGAACCTACGAGCAGTACTTC
v_call: TRBV6-4; j_call: TRBJ1-1; d_call: NA; clone_size: NA; cdr3_aa: CASSDSHRDTEAFF; cdr3_nt: TGTGCCAGCAGTGACTCTCACAGGGACACTGAAGCTTTCTTT
v_call: TRBV28; j_call: TRBJ1-2; d_call: NA; clone_size: NA; cdr3_aa: CASRSGNYGYTF; cdr3_nt: TGTGCCAGCAGGTCCGGGAACTATGGCTACACCTTC
v_call: TRBV12-5; j_call: TRBJ1-3; d_call: NA; clone_size: NA; cdr3_aa: CASGARATGNTIYF; cdr3_nt: TGTGCTAGTGGGGCCAGGGCCACTGGAAACACCATATATTTT
v_call: TRBV3-1/TRBV3-2; j_call: TRBJ1-1; d_call: NA; clone_size: NA; cdr3_aa: CASSPDLGAEAFF; cdr3_nt: TGTGCCAGCAGCCCAGATCTGGGAGCTGAAGCTTTCTTT
v_call: TRBV5-4; j_call: TRBJ1-5; d_call: NA; clone_size: NA; cdr3_aa: CASSLQGGDQPQHF; cdr3_nt: TGTGCCAGCAGCCTCCAGGGAGGCGATCAGCCCCAGCATTTT
v_call: TRBV19; j_call: TRBJ2-1; d_call: TRBD1; clone_size: NA; cdr3_aa: CASSIYGEVGTGKFF; cdr3_nt: TGTGCCAGTAGTATATACGGGGAGGTGGGGACAGGCAAGTTCTTC
v_call: TRBV24-1; j_call: TRBJ2-1; d_call: NA; clone_size: NA; cdr3_aa: CATSVGDEQFF; cdr3_nt: TGTGCCACCAGTGTAGGGGATGAGCAGTTCTTC
v_call: TRBV27; j_call: TRBJ2-2; d_call: TRBD1; clone_size: NA; cdr3_aa: CASRDRVYGELFF; cdr3_nt: TGTGCCAGCCGCGACAGGGTGTACGGGGAGCTGTTTTTT
v_call: TRBV20-1; j_call: TRBJ2-7; d_call: TRBD1; clone_size: NA; cdr3_aa: CSASRDRSAYEQYF; cdr3_nt: TGCAGTGCTAGTAGGGACAGGAGCGCCTACGAGCAGTACTTC
v_call: TRBV6-5; j_call: TRBJ1-6; d_call: TRBD1; clone_size: NA; cdr3_aa: CASRPDRGFNSPLHF; cdr3_nt: TGTGCCAGCAGACCGGACAGGGGATTTAATTCACCCCTCCACTTT
v_call: TRBV21-1; j_call: TRBJ2-1; d_call: NA; clone_size: NA; cdr3_aa: CASSKGTPVNPYNEQFF; cdr3_nt: TGTGCCAGCAGCAAAGGGACACCAGTTAACCCGTACAATGAGCAGTTCTTC
v_call: TRBV14; j_call: TRBJ2-7; d_call: NA; clone_size: NA; cdr3_aa: CASSQGQGLSYEQYF; cdr3_nt: TGTGCCAGCAGCCAAGGACAAGGCCTCTCCTACGAGCAGTACTTC
v_call: TRBV5-1; j_call: TRBJ2-6; d_call: TRBD1; clone_size: NA; cdr3_aa: CASRHDRGLNSGANVLTF; cdr3_nt: TGCGCCAGCAGGCATGACAGGGGGTTAAATTCTGGGGCCAACGTCCTGACTTTC
v_call: TRBV5-4; j_call: TRBJ1-6; d_call: NA; clone_size: NA; cdr3_aa: CASSLGGRYNSPLHF; cdr3_nt: TGTGCCAGCAGCTTGGGAGGGCGCTATAATTCACCCCTCCACTTT
v_call: TRBV19; j_call: TRBJ2-3; d_call: TRBD2; clone_size: NA; cdr3_aa: CASNPGGSSTDTQYF; cdr3_nt: TGTGCCAGTAATCCGGGGGGTAGCAGCACAGATACGCAGTATTTT
v_call: TRBV24-1; j_call: TRBJ2-2; d_call: TRBD1; clone_size: NA; cdr3_aa: CATSDLRGPAPNTGELFF; cdr3_nt: TGTGCCACCAGTGATTTGAGGGGGCCGGCGCCGAACACCGGGGAGCTGTTTTTT
v_call: TRBV28; j_call: TRBJ2-2; d_call: TRBD2; clone_size: NA; cdr3_aa: CASKLAGDNTGELFF; cdr3_nt: TGTGCCAGCAAACTAGCGGGGGATAACACCGGGGAGCTGTTTTTT
v_call: TRBV7-9; j_call: TRBJ2-7; d_call: NA; clone_size: NA; cdr3_aa: CASSLVRGLGAGVTYF; cdr3_nt: TGTGCCAGCAGCTTAGTAAGGGGGCTCGGAGCGGGGGTCACGTACTTC
v_call: TRBV18; j_call: TRBJ2-7; d_call: TRBD2; clone_size: NA; cdr3_aa: CASSPPSAGGSYEQYF; cdr3_nt: TGTGCCAGCTCACCACCTTCAGCGGGGGGCTCCTACGAGCAGTACTTC
v_call: TRBV18; j_call: TRBJ2-7; d_call: NA; clone_size: once; cdr3_aa: CASQHGQISYEQYF; cdr3_nt: TGTGCCAGTCAACACGGACAGATCTCCTACGAGCAGTACTTC
v_call: TRBV25-1; j_call: TRBJ1-2; d_call: TRBD1; clone_size: NA; cdr3_aa: CASSEIGTGEDYGYTF; cdr3_nt: TGTGCCAGCAGTGAGATAGGGACAGGGGAGGACTATGGCTACACCTTC
v_call: TRBV5-1; j_call: TRBJ1-2; d_call: NA; clone_size: NA; cdr3_aa: CASSLEGRRSYGYTF; cdr3_nt: TGCGCCAGCAGCTTGGAAGGCAGGCGCTCCTATGGCTACACCTTC
v_call: TRBV7-8; j_call: TRBJ2-7; d_call: NA; clone_size: NA; cdr3_aa: CASSVNSGASYEQYF; cdr3_nt: TGTGCCAGCAGCGTAAATAGCGGCGCCTCCTACGAGCAGTACTTC
v_call: TRBV6-5; j_call: TRBJ1-5; d_call: TRBD1; clone_size: NA; cdr3_aa: CASRTDRVGNQPQHF; cdr3_nt: TGTGCCAGCAGAACCGACAGGGTAGGCAATCAGCCCCAGCATTTT
v_call: TRBV27; j_call: TRBJ2-7; d_call: TRBD2; clone_size: NA; cdr3_aa: CASRGLAGGYGEQYF; cdr3_nt: TGTGCCAGCAGGGGACTAGCGGGGGGTTATGGCGAGCAGTACTTC
v_call: TRBV27; j_call: TRBJ2-1; d_call: TRBD2; clone_size: NA; cdr3_aa: CASSLGVRRGGYSYNEQFF; cdr3_nt: TGTGCCAGCAGTTTGGGTGTGCGGCGGGGGGGGTATTCCTACAATGAGCAGTTCTTC
v_call: TRBV1; j_call: TRBJ2-7; d_call: NA; clone_size: NA; cdr3_aa: CTSSQTSQREQYF; cdr3_nt: TGCACCAGCAGCCAGACTAGTCAGCGCGAGCAGTACTTC
v_call: TRBV5-1; j_call: TRBJ1-1; d_call: NA; clone_size: once; cdr3_aa: CASSLDTANTEAFF; cdr3_nt: TGCGCCAGCAGCTTGGACACAGCGAACACTGAAGCTTTCTTT
v_call: TRBV27; j_call: TRBJ2-3; d_call: TRBD2; clone_size: NA; cdr3_aa: CASSLTASGGQDTQYF; cdr3_nt: TGTGCCAGCAGTTTAACGGCTAGCGGGGGCCAAGATACGCAGTATTTT
v_call: TRBV5-4; j_call: TRBJ2-7; d_call: TRBD2; clone_size: NA; cdr3_aa: CASSTPTSGGFYEQYF; cdr3_nt: TGTGCCAGCAGCACGCCTACTAGCGGGGGGTTCTACGAGCAGTACTTC